The rows below give T cell receptor beta chains drawn from one sample of a study of T-cell reconstitution after alpha-beta-depleted transplantation in children. Using its own MiXCR run on the PCR reads, TCRdb lists one record per CDR3 protein. This sample has 90,000 to 130,000 distinct CDR3 sequences; over 9% occur once, and the top ten carry more than 7%. The material sequenced was PBMCs from the stem cell graft donor, taken from the stem cell graft. The receptors derive from a human donor who donated a stem cell graft to a child with acute lymphoblastic leukemia. Both conserved end residues are part of each CDR3. A D gene is named only where the DNA matches it firmly. Only part of the rows carry a size: once, few, many, or a class if the clone is expanded.

j_call v_call clone_size d_call cdr3_nt cdr3_aa
TRBJ1-6 TRBV7-2 many . TGTGCCAGCAGCCCCCAACCGGGGTATAATTCACCCCTCCACTTT CASSPQPGYNSPLHF
TRBJ2-7 TRBV10-3 many . TGTGCCATCGCGGGGACAGCCGATTACGAGCAGTACTTC CAIAGTADYEQYF
TRBJ2-1 TRBV19 . . TGTGCCAGTAGTAGGGGGTCTGGGCGGAGCTCCTACAATGAGCAGTTCTTC CASSRGSGRSSYNEQFF
TRBJ1-1 TRBV29-1 many . TGCAGCGTCCGACTTCACGCTTCGAAGATCGCTGAAGCTTTCTTT CSVRLHASKIAEAFF
TRBJ1-1 TRBV20-1 many . TGCAGTGCTCTAGGGGGTGTCGGCACTGAAGCTTTCTTT CSALGGVGTEAFF
TRBJ1-5 TRBV12-3/TRBV12-4 many TRBD1 TGTGCCAGCAGTTTCGGGGACAGGGGCAATCAGCCCCAGCATTTT CASSFGDRGNQPQHF
TRBJ1-1 TRBV6-2/TRBV6-3 . . TGTGCCAGCAAGGCACAGAGGGGGAACACTGAAGCTTTCTTT CASKAQRGNTEAFF
TRBJ2-1 TRBV7-1 . TRBD1 TGTGCCAGCGGCTCCGCGCTCCCATTGGACAGGTCCTACAATGAGCAGTTCTTC CASGSALPLDRSYNEQFF
TRBJ2-2 TRBV19 many TRBD1 TGTGCCAGTAGTATCGGACAGGGGTTCACCGGGGAGCTGTTTTTT CASSIGQGFTGELFF
TRBJ2-2 TRBV7-2 many . TGTGCCAGCAGCTTAGTCGGGAGCTCTGTCGGGGAGCTGTTTTTT CASSLVGSSVGELFF
TRBJ2-1 TRBV7-2 many . TGTGCCAGCAGTCTACGTGCGGCGCCCGCGAAATTTAATGAGCAGTTCTTC CASSLRAAPAKFNEQFF
TRBJ1-5 TRBV5-5 many TRBD1 TGTGCCAGCAGCTTGACAGGGGTCCAGCCCCAGCATTTT CASSLTGVQPQHF
TRBJ2-5 TRBV20-1 many TRBD1 TGCAGTGCTAGGGGCAGGGGGCTGGAGACCCAGTACTTC CSARGRGLETQYF
TRBJ2-7 TRBV12-3/TRBV12-4 many . TGTGCCAGCACCCGGGGGGCTTACGAGCAGTACTTC CASTRGAYEQYF
TRBJ2-1 TRBV7-3 many . TGTGCCAGCAGCTTTAACAGGGTCGATTCCTACAATGAGCAGTTCTTC CASSFNRVDSYNEQFF
TRBJ2-3 TRBV7-3 many TRBD2 TGTGCCAGCAGCTCGAAACTAGCGATAGATACGCAGTATTTT CASSSKLAIDTQYF
TRBJ2-4 TRBV3-1 . TRBD2 TGTGCCTGCAGCCAAGATTCTAGCGGGGCCACTTCGGCCAAAAACAGTCAGTACTTC CACSQDSSGATSAKNSQYF
TRBJ2-3 TRBV9 many . TGTGCCAGCAGCGTTATGGATAGCACAGATACGCAGTATTTT CASSVMDSTDTQYF
TRBJ2-7 TRBV18 once . TGTGCCAGCTCACCCTTGGACGGCTCCTACGAGCAGTACTTC CASSPLDGSYEQYF
TRBJ2-5 TRBV20-1 . . TGCAGTGCTGGGCGGAGCGAGACCCAGTACTTC CSAGRSETQYF
TRBJ2-5 TRBV7-3 . . TGTGCCAGCAGCTTAACGAACCAAGAGACCCAGTACTTC CASSLTNQETQYF
TRBJ2-2 TRBV18 many TRBD1 TGTGCCAGCTCACCACAGGGGGCCTCAACGAACACCGGGGAGCTGTTTTTT CASSPQGASTNTGELFF
TRBJ1-2 TRBV27 many . TGTGCCAGCAGTTCAAGAAGACAGGCGGCGGGCTATGGCTACACCTTC CASSSRRQAAGYGYTF
TRBJ1-1 TRBV7-9 . TRBD1 TGTGCCAGCAACAGGGGGTTGAACACTGAAGCTTTCTTT CASNRGLNTEAFF
TRBJ2-7 TRBV20-1 many TRBD2 TGCAGTGCGCTCCCCGGGACTAGCGCTTTCTACGAGCAGTACTTC CSALPGTSAFYEQYF
TRBJ2-1 TRBV3-1 . TRBD2 TGTGCCAGCAGCCTAGCGGGTTGGGAGCAGTTCTTC CASSLAGWEQFF
TRBJ2-1 TRBV7-2 many . TGTGCCAGCAGCTTAGCAGATCGAGGGTTCCCCGCCTATGAGCAGTTCTTC CASSLADRGFPAYEQFF
TRBJ1-5 TRBV20-1 many TRBD1 TGCAGTGCTAGTAGGGACAGGAATTATCAGCCCCAGCATTTT CSASRDRNYQPQHF
TRBJ2-5 TRBV27 many TRBD1 TGTGCCAGCAGTATTGGACAGGGCGGGGAGACCCAGTACTTC CASSIGQGGETQYF
TRBJ2-7 TRBV27 . . TGTGCCAGCAGAAGGGGAGGGGGGTTTTACGAGCAGTACTTC CASRRGGGFYEQYF
TRBJ1-2 TRBV5-5 many TRBD1 TGTGCCAGCAGCCTAACACCACAGGGGGCCGGCTATGGCTACACCTTC CASSLTPQGAGYGYTF
TRBJ1-1 TRBV3-1 many . TGTGCCAGCAGCCGGATGGAGAACACTGAAGCTTTCTTT CASSRMENTEAFF
TRBJ2-3 TRBV15 many . TGTGCCACCAGCACTCCTAGCGTGCCAGATACGCAGTATTTT CATSTPSVPDTQYF
TRBJ1-1 TRBV9 many TRBD1 TGTGCCAGCAGCGTCGACAGGGGCCTGCACACTGAAGCTTTCTTT CASSVDRGLHTEAFF
TRBJ1-1 TRBV7-9 many . TGTGCCAGCAGCTTCGGAAGGGCCCAGAACACTGAAGCTTTCTTT CASSFGRAQNTEAFF
TRBJ2-7 TRBV10-2 many . TGCGCCATCCAGGACGGTCGGTACGAGCAGTATTTC CAIQDGRYEQYF
TRBJ1-1 TRBV6-1 many TRBD1 TGTGCCAGCACTGTGACAGGGGCCACTGAAGCTTTCTTT CASTVTGATEAFF
TRBJ1-4 TRBV15 . . TGTGCCACCAGCAGAGATCCGAGACGGCAAGACCTTAATGAAAAACTGTTTTTT CATSRDPRRQDLNEKLFF
TRBJ2-5 TRBV21-1 many . TGTGCCAGCAGCACTCCTAGGGGGGAGGGTGGAGAGACCCAGTACTTC CASSTPRGEGGETQYF
TRBJ1-6 TRBV5-1 many TRBD1 TGCGCCAGCAGCCTACCGGGACAGGGGGCTTATTCACCCCTCCACTTT CASSLPGQGAYSPLHF
TRBJ2-3 TRBV5-1 many . TGCGCCAGCAGCTTGGAGGTACAGGGCACAGATACGCAGTATTTT CASSLEVQGTDTQYF
TRBJ2-3 TRBV25-1 many . TGTGCCAGCACCTGGGCCAATACGCAGTATTTT CASTWANTQYF
TRBJ1-5 TRBV6-2/TRBV6-3 many . TGTGCCAGCAGTTACGTGACAGGTCCGTCCAATCAGCCCCAGCATTTT CASSYVTGPSNQPQHF
TRBJ1-2 TRBV13 few TRBD1 TGTGCCAGCAGCGTTGGGACAGGGTATAACTATGGCTACACCTTC CASSVGTGYNYGYTF
TRBJ2-7 TRBV29-1 many TRBD2 TGCAGCGTGCAAAGCGGGAGCACCTACGAGCAGTACTTC CSVQSGSTYEQYF
TRBJ2-5 TRBV27 many . TGTGCCAGCAGGGCGTTGAGGGACTCCGAAGCCCAGTACTTC CASRALRDSEAQYF
TRBJ2-1 TRBV9 many TRBD2 TGTGCCAGCAGCCCCCGCTCCTTCGATAGCGGGGGATACAATGAGCAGTTCTTC CASSPRSFDSGGYNEQFF
TRBJ1-5 TRBV18 many . TGTGCCAGCTCACCTGAGCAGAGCAATCAGCCCCAGCATTTT CASSPEQSNQPQHF
TRBJ2-3 TRBV12-3/TRBV12-4 many TRBD2 TGTGCCAGCAGTCCCAATAGCGGGGCCCCCACAGATACGCAGTATTTT CASSPNSGAPTDTQYF
TRBJ2-7 TRBV11-2 many . TGTGCCAGCAGCTTCACAGGATCGCTGGAGGAGCAGTACTTC CASSFTGSLEEQYF
TRBJ2-6 TRBV7-6 many . TGTGCCAGCAGCCCGAGGTCTGGGGCCAACGTCCTGACTTTC CASSPRSGANVLTF
TRBJ1-2 TRBV7-3 many TRBD1 TGTGCCAGCAGCACCGGGACAGGGGGTGACTATGGCTACACCTTC CASSTGTGGDYGYTF
TRBJ2-3 TRBV12-3/TRBV12-4 many TRBD2 TGTGCCAGCAGTTCTCCGACTAGCGGGAGGTCAGATACGCAGTATTTT CASSSPTSGRSDTQYF
TRBJ1-2 TRBV20-1 many TRBD1 TGCAGTGCTTACACAGGGGTTACGAATGGCTACACCTTC CSAYTGVTNGYTF
TRBJ1-5 TRBV12-3/TRBV12-4 many . TGTGCCAGCAGTTTCCAGCGGGCTCAGCCCCAGCATTTT CASSFQRAQPQHF
TRBJ2-1 TRBV12-3/TRBV12-4 many TRBD2 TGTGCCAGCAGTTTACGCGGGAGCAAGGGCAATGAGCAGTTCTTC CASSLRGSKGNEQFF
TRBJ1-2 TRBV6-2/TRBV6-3 many TRBD1 TGTGCCAGCAGGGTTCGGACAGGGGGTTCGGACTATGGCTACACCTTC CASRVRTGGSDYGYTF
TRBJ1-4 TRBV20-1 many . TGCAGTGCTAGAGATATCGGAAATATTAATGAAAAACTGTTTTTT CSARDIGNINEKLFF
TRBJ1-2 TRBV7-8 many . TGTGCCAGCAGCTTAGTTCCAGGGCCGAACTATGGCTACACCTTC CASSLVPGPNYGYTF
TRBJ2-7 TRBV5-1 many . TGCGCCAGCAGAGGTCAGAGTTACGAGCAGTACTTC CASRGQSYEQYF